This T cell receptor beta chain came from a study of TIL therapy for anti-PD-1-resistant metastatic lung cancer (dated by TCRdb to the early 2020s). Notes on the research overall: Tumors were harvested before any PD-1/PD-L1 blockade; patients then received nivolumab, and those progressing received lymphodepletion, expanded TIL infusion and IL-2. A median age of 54 years (range about 38-80) and a median tumor PD-L1 proportion score of roughly 6% were recorded among enrolled patients. The cohort was composed predominantly of lung adenocarcinoma, with a handful of EGFR-mutant and two ALK-rearranged tumors included, and half of patients were identified as current or former smokers. Across the cohort, whole-exome sequencing showed a median non-synonymous tumor mutation burden of around 1.4 mutations per megabase. T cell receptor beta sequencing of tumor and peripheral blood was used to follow clonotypes across the tumor, the expanded TIL product and serial blood samples. What the study reported, not specific to this receptor: The study protocol defined all tumor marker inferences as exploratory. The cohort was highly selected, including more treatment-naive, never-smoker and oncogene-addicted patients than is typical, which limits generalizability. Infused TIL clonotypes partially replaced the baseline peripheral repertoire then decayed over months, with no apparent association between persistence and response.

CDR1 and CDR2, looked up from the germline V gene, are SNHLY and FYNNEI. CDR3 length: 11 amino acids, cysteine to phenylalanine. Of all the DNA, just the CDR3 is kept, 33 bases in frame from base 1. V gives up 6 bases and J gives up 6 bases, and the segment between their germline ends measures 5 bases. TCR beta CDR3 regions were amplified from genomic DNA by bias-controlled multiplex PCR with the immunoSEQ v3 hsTCRB kit. TCR libraries were sequenced on an Illumina NextSeq 500 to about 2.1 million read pairs for survey level or about 5-6.5 million for deep level. The study's processing was this. V, D and J genes were assigned, non-productive sequences were removed, and clonality was reported by immunoSEQ Analyzer software. To compare repertoires between infused TIL and blood, productive Simpson clonality was used along with the Morisita overlap index of productive TRB rearrangements. For each clone in blood, the absolute clonotype count was estimated by multiplying the lymphocyte count by the CD3+ fraction and by the clone's productive frequency. This immuneACCESS table, as held by TCRdb, lists in-frame sequences with V and J called but not all clones. Of the missing ones, under half trace to an unresolved V gene in checked studies; the others have no known cause. The D gene and trimming were derived from the DNA, and the V and J assignments and clone size from that table. For this sample the table gives 60,000 or so clones, of which about two thirds were detected only once. The ten largest clones capture approximately 7% of the sample.

For this clone: Its antigen specificity is not known. Base qualities are not at hand, and no much larger clone is one base apart.

Explained via the paper, the time point label denotes: pre-treatment sample, taken before nivolumab and TIL therapy. Adults with stage 4 NSCLC were enrolled from October 2017 to early 2020 in a dual-center phase I trial. The samples were drawn from an open-label, single-arm phase I trial testing tumor-infiltrating lymphocyte therapy combined with nivolumab in advanced non-small cell lung cancer. Mononuclear cells from blood collected in EDTA tubes were isolated on a Ficoll gradient and snap-frozen as pellets, and DNA was then extracted using a Qiagen mini-prep kit. The V and J segments used are TRBV2 and TRBJ2-2, with no reliable assignment of the D segment. The sample in question was blood, obtained at baseline. The sequence came from a person between 25 and 79 years old with non-small cell lung cancer. In nucleotide form, the sequence is TGTGCCAGCAGCTCCCCCGGGGAGCTGTTTTTT. The resulting protein is CASSSPGELFF.